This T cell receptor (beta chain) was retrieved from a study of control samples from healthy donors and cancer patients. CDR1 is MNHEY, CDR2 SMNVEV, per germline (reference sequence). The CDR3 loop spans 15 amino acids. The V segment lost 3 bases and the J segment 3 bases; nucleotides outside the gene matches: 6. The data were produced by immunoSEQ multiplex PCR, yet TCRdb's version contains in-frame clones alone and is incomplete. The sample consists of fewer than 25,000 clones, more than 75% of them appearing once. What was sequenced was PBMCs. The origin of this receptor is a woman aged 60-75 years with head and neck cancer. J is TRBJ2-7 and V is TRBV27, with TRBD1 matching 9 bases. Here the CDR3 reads CASSFRTGVGYEQYF. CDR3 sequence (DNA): TGTGCCAGCAGTTTCCGGACAGGGGTAGGCTACGAGCAGTACTTC.